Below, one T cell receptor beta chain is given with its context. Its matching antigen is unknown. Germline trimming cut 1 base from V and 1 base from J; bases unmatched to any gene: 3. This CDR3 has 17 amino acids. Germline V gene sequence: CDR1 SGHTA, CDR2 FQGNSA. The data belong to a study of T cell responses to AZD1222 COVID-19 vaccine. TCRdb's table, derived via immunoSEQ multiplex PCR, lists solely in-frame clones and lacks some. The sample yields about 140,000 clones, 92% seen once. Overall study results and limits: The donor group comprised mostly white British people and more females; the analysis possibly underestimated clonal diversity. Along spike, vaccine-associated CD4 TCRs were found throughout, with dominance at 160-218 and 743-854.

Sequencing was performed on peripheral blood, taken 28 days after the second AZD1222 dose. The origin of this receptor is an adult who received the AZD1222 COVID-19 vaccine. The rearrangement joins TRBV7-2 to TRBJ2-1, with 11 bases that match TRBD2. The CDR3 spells CASSLDLAGGSYNEQFF. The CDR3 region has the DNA TGTGCCAGCAGCTTAGATTTAGCGGGAGGGTCCTACAATGAGCAGTTCTTC. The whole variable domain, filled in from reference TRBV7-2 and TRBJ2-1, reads GAGVSQSPSNKVTEKGKDVELRCDPISGHTALYWYRQSLGQGLEFLIYFQGNSAPDKSGLPSDRFSAERTGGSVSTLTIQRTQQEDSAVYLCASSLDLAGGSYNEQFFGPGTRLTVL.